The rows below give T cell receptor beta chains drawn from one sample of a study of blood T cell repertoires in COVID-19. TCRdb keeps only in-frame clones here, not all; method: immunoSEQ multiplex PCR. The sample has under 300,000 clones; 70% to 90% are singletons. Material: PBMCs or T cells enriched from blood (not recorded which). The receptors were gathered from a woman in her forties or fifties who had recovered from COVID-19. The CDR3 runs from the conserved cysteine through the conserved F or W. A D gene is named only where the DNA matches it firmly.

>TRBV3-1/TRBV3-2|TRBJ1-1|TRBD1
CASTRTGAALHEAFF
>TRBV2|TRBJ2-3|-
CASSSQGIHTDTQYF
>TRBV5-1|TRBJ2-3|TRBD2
CASSLGLAGMTDTQYF
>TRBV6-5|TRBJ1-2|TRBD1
CASSYSGQGINYGYTF
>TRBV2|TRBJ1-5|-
CASSEMVGDGQPQHF
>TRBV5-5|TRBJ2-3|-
CASSRGPGTDTQYF
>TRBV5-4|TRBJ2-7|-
CASSLGSGVDEQYF
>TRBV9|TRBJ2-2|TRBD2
CASSVRPTSGSSGELFF
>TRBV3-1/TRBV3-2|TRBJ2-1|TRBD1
CASSQPLTGGLNEQFF
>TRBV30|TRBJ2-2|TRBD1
CAWKRGPSTGELFF
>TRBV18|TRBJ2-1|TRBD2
CASSPPGLAGLEQFF
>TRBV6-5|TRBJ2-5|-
CASSYSSVQETQYF
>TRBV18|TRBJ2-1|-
CASSPPTATDEQFF
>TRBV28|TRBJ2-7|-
CASSLPERNTGEQYF
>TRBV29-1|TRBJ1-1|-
CSVAQIVNTEAFF
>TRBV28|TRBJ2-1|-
CASSLKLVGNEQFF
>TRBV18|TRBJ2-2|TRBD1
CASSTLDRGSHHTGELFF
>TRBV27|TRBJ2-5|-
CASAGLRQETQYF
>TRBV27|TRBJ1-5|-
CASSLGAHPQPQHF
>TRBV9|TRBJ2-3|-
CASSLAVGDTQYF
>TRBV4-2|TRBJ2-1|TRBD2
CASSQDPTSGYNEQFF
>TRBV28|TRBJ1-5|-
CASSFGRQPQHF
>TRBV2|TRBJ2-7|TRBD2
CASMRGLAGDEQYF
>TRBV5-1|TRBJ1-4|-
CASSLQGLGEKLFF
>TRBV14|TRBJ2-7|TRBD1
CASSPGTGYEQYF
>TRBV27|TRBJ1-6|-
CASSLSLRVGSPLHF
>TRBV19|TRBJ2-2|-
CASGPATSTGELFF
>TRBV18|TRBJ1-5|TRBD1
CASSLRDSRFGQPQHF
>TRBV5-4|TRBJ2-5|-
CASSFGYQETQYF
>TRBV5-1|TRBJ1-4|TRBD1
CASSLNRGPNEKLFF
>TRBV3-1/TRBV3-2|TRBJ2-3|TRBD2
CASSQRLSGLAGGPTDTQYF
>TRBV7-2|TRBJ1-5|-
CASSLGQDRPQHF
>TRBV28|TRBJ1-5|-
CASSFQRNQPQHF
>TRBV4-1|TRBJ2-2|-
CASSQEGLGPGELFF
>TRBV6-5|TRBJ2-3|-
CASSYFGEGADTQYF
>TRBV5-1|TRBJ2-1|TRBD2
CASSLGLAATITWQFF
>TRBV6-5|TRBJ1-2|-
CATNNRYNYGYTF
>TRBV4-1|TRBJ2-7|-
CASSQDRLALYEQYF
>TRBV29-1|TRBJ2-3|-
CSVWWWKSGRFGAGSADTQYF
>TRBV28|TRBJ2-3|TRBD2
CASSFLAGGRVDTQYF
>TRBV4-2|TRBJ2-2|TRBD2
CASTPEGTSGSGELFF
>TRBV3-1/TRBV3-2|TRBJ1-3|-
CASSPDSSGNTIYF
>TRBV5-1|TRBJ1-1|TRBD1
CASSPTGNMNTEAFF
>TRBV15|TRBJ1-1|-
CATSGRGDTEAFF
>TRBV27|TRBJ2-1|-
CASSLPGYNEQFF
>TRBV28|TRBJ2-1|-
CASTPAGGMNEQFF
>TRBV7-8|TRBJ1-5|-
CASSSRTEQPQHF
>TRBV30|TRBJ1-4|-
CAWSVIINEKLFF
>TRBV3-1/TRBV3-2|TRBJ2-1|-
CASSQDSKYNEQFF
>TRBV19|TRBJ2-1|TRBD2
CASGRAGANEQFF